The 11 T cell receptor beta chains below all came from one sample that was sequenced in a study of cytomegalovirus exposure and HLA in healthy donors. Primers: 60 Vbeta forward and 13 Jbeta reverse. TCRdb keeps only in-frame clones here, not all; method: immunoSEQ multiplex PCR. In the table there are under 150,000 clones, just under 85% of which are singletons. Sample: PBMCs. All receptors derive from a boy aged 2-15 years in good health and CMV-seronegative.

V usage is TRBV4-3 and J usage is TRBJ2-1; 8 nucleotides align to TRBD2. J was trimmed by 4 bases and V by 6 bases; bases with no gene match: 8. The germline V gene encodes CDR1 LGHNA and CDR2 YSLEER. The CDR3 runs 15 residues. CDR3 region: CASSPSGGGYNEQFF. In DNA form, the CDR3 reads TGCGCCAGCAGTCCAAGCGGGGGTGGTTACAATGAGCAGTTCTTC.

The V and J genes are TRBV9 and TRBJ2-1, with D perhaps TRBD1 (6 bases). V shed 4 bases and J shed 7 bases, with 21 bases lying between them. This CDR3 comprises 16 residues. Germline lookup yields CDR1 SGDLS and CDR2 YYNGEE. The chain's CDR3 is CASSLPSGGLGNEQFF. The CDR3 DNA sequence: TGTGCCAGCAGCCTCCCCTCTGGGGGCTTGGGGAATGAGCAGTTCTTC.

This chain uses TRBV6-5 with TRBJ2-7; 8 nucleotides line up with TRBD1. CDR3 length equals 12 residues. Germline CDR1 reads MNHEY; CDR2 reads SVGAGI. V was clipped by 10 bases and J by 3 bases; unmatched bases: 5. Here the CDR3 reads CATQGQDYEQYF. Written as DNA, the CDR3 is TGTGCCACCCAGGGACAGGACTACGAGCAGTACTTC.

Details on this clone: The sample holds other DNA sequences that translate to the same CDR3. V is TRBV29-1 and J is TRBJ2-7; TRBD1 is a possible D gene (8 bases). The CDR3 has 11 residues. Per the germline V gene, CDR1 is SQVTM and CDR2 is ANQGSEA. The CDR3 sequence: CSVERGGQEYV. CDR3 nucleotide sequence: TGCAGCGTTGAAAGGGGGGGACAGGAGTATGTC.

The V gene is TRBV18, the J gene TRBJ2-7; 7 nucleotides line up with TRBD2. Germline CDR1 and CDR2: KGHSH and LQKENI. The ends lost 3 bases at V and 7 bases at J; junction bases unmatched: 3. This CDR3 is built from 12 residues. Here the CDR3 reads CASSPPAGEQYF. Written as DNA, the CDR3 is TGTGCCAGCTCACCCCCAGCGGGGGAGCAGTACTTC.

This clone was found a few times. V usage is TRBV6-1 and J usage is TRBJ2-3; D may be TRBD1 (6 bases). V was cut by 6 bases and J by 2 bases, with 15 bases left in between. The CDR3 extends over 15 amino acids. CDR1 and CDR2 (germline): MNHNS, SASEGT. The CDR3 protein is CASRKQGNPTDTQYF. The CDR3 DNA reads TGTGCCAGCAGGAAACAGGGCAACCCCACAGATACGCAGTATTTT.

The CDR3 DNA reads TGTGCCAGTAGTCCCCGGACAGTCTATAATGAAAAACTGTTTTTT. It codes for CASSPRTVYNEKLFF. The gene calls are TRBV19 and TRBJ1-4; TRBD1 might be the D (6 bases). Trimming removed 5 bases at V and 4 bases at J, with 14 bases between. Germline V gene sequence: CDR1 LNHDA, CDR2 SQIVND (reference sequence). CDR3 length: 15 amino acids.

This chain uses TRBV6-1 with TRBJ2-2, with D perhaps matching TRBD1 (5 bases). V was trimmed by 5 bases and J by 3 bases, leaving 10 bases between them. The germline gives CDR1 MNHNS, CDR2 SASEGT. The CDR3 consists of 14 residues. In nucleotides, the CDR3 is TGTGCCAGCAGTCTACTACAGGACACCGGGGAGCTGTTTTTT. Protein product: CASSLLQDTGELFF.

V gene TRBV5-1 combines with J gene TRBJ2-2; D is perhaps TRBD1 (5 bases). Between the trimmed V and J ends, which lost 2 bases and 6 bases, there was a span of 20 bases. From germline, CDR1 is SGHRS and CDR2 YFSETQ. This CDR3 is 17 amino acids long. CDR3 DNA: TGCGCCAGCAGCTTTTGGGGCGCCAGGGAAAACGCCGGGGAGCTGTTTTTT. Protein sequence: CASSFWGARENAGELFF.

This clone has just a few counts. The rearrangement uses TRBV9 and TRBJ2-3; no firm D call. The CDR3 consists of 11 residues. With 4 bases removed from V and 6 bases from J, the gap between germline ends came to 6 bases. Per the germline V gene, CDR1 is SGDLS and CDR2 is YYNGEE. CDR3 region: CASSSSDTQYF. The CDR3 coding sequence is TGTGCCAGCAGCTCCTCGGATACGCAGTATTTT.

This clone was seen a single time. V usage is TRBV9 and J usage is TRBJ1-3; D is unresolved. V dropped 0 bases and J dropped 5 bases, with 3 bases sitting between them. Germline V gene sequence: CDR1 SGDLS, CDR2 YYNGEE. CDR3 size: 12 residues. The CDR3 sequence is CASSVDRNTIYF. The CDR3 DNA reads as TGTGCCAGCAGCGTAGATAGAAACACCATATATTTT. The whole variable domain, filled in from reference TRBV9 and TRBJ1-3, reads DSGVTQTPKHLITATGQRVTLRCSPRSGDLSVYWYQQSLDQGLQFLIQYYNGEERAKGNILERFSAQQFPDLHSELNLSSLELGDSALYFCASSVDRNTIYFGEGSWLTVV.